Below, one TCR beta chain is given with its context. This clonotype has more than one count but fewer than ten. Its target antigen remains unknown. Base quality data are lacking; no much larger clone is found one base away. These data are taken from a study of T-cell reconstitution after alpha-beta-depleted transplantation in children (dated by TCRdb to the mid-2010s). At the level of the whole study: Using TCR repertoire profiling, the study quantitatively followed how T-cell immune reconstitution unfolded in children after TCRalphabeta/CD19-depleted allogeneic hematopoietic cell transplantation.

The library was made by PCR. Sequencing was carried out with an Illumina HiSeq 2500. Molecular barcoding was employed in the preparation of TCR libraries, with unique molecular identifiers being used to normalize TCRbeta repertoire quantification. The public sequencing data were trimmed at Q25 with fastp and processed into clonotypes with MiXCR by TCRdb, which kept only in-frame beta chains. Each CDR3 protein gets just one entry, which takes the most common genes and DNA from the rows behind it. This sample has 300,000 to 350,000 distinct CDR3 sequences in its table, and around 15% of those were observed once. The ten top clones hold just over 40% of the sample. Cut back by 1 base and 4 bases, the V and J ends lie 7 bases apart. According to the germline V gene, CDR1 reads LGHNA and CDR2 reads YSLEER. Its CDR3 holds 14 amino acids, cysteine through phenylalanine. Only CDR3 DNA is held: 42 bases, read in frame from base 1.

Findings and caveats that apply to the study as a whole: About two months after transplant, the apparently early recovery of alphabetaT-cell counts reportedly depended on just several hundred clones that had expanded rapidly and came from non-depleted graft cells. Hyperexpanded clone frequencies declined over subsequent months; after one year, T-cell counts and TCRbeta diversity were mostly attributed to newly produced T cells. In some patients, the high TCRbeta diversity seen at day 60 was put down to recipient T cells and intrathymic progenitors that had survived conditioning.

Reading the label with the study, this specimen's treatment or condition is: allogeneic hematopoietic cell transplantation with graft depleted of TCRalphabeta T cells and CD19 B cells. The transplant recipients were children given TCRalphabeta/CD19-depleted allogeneic hematopoietic cell grafts. This TCR was sampled from a male patient aged 2 to 9 who had a stem cell transplant for acute lymphoblastic leukemia, so the T cells may come from the graft donor. Recombination linked TRBV4-3 to TRBJ1-4; confidence is insufficient to name the D gene. The sample consisted of PBMCs, mostly from graft donor cells, taken 360 days after TCRalphabeta/CD19-depleted stem cell transplant. The CDR3 protein sequence reads: CASSQGAYNEKLFF. DNA sequence: TGCGCCAGCAGCCAAGGGGCTTATAATGAAAAACTGTTTTTT.